This is a list of T cell receptor beta chains from one sample in a study of cytomegalovirus exposure and HLA in healthy donors. Using immunoSEQ multiplex PCR, the repertoire was profiled, and TCRdb retains in-frame clones only, with some absent. The table lists 200,000 to 300,000 clones, around 90% of them singletons. Sequencing was done on a sample of PBMCs. All receptors come from a woman in her thirties in good health and CMV-seronegative. Both conserved end residues are part of each CDR3. D genes are given only for firm matches. Size tells how often a clone was seen (once, few, many) or the class of an expanded clone, and some rows leave it out.

d_gene | j_gene | len | v_gene | abundance | CDR3aa | CDR3nt
TRBD2 | TRBJ2-3 | 13 | TRBV29-1 | few | CSVSGGPTDTQYF | TGCAGCGTTAGCGGGGGACCCACAGATACGCAGTATTTT
NA | TRBJ2-1 | 13 | TRBV27 | NA | CASKLTGTNEQFF | TGTGCCAGCAAGCTGACAGGAACCAATGAGCAGTTCTTC
NA | TRBJ1-4 | 13 | TRBV27 | NA | CASSLGANEKLFF | TGTGCCAGCAGTTTGGGGGCCAATGAAAAACTGTTTTTT
TRBD2 | TRBJ2-7 | 12 | TRBV5-6 | NA | CASSSGRNEQYF | TGTGCCAGCAGTAGCGGGAGAAACGAGCAGTACTTC
NA | TRBJ2-6 | 17 | TRBV27 | NA | CASSLFLGSSGANVLTF | TGTGCCAGCAGTTTATTTCTGGGAAGCTCTGGGGCCAACGTCCTGACTTTC
NA | TRBJ1-5 | 15 | TRBV11-2 | NA | CASSLDTGSLQPQHF | TGTGCCAGCAGCTTAGATACCGGGAGCCTTCAGCCCCAGCATTTT
NA | TRBJ1-4 | 13 | TRBV7-6 | NA | CASSLGSNEKLFF | TGTGCCAGCAGCTTGGGGTCTAATGAAAAACTGTTTTTT
NA | TRBJ1-1 | 14 | TRBV7-9 | NA | CASSLGHLNTEAFF | TGTGCCAGCAGCCTGGGACATCTAAACACTGAAGCTTTCTTT
NA | TRBJ2-7 | 13 | TRBV11-1 | once | CASSLLGSGEQYF | TGTGCCAGCAGCTTACTTGGGTCTGGAGAGCAGTACTTC
NA | TRBJ1-1 | 12 | TRBV11-2 | NA | CASSTSGAEAFF | TGTGCCAGCAGCACTTCTGGGGCTGAAGCTTTCTTT
NA | TRBJ1-4 | 14 | TRBV7-2 | NA | CASSSGPTGEKLFF | TGTGCCAGCAGCTCTGGACCAACGGGCGAAAAACTGTTTTTT
NA | TRBJ2-7 | 12 | TRBV4-2 | NA | CASTTSSYEQYF | TGTGCCAGCACCACCAGCTCCTACGAGCAGTACTTC
TRBD1 | TRBJ1-2 | 13 | TRBV5-1 | NA | CASSLGDSYGYTF | TGCGCCAGCAGCTTGGGGGACAGCTATGGCTACACCTTC
NA | TRBJ2-4 | 12 | TRBV7-9 | NA | CASSFGTNIQYF | TGTGCCAGCAGCTTTGGAACAAACATTCAGTACTTC
TRBD1 | TRBJ2-7 | 15 | TRBV7-8 | NA | CASSPQTRQGNEQYF | TGTGCCAGCAGCCCGCAGACACGACAGGGTAACGAGCAGTACTTC
NA | TRBJ1-2 | 14 | TRBV7-8 | NA | CASSLDSRGYGYTF | TGTGCCAGCAGCCTTGACAGCCGGGGCTATGGCTACACCTTC
NA | TRBJ2-7 | 14 | TRBV6-1 | NA | CASSDFPSVGEQYF | TGTGCCAGCAGTGATTTCCCCTCAGTGGGGGAGCAGTACTTC
NA | TRBJ1-1 | 16 | TRBV4-3 | NA | CASSPPGQGRNTEAFF | TGCGCCAGCAGCCCCCCAGGGCAGGGGAGGAACACTGAAGCTTTCTTT
TRBD2 | TRBJ2-7 | 15 | TRBV4-1 | NA | CATSPRSLADYEQYF | TGCGCCACCAGTCCAAGGTCACTAGCGGACTACGAGCAGTACTTC
NA | TRBJ2-5 | 14 | TRBV13 | NA | CASSLGGRGKTQYF | TGTGCCAGCAGCTTAGGAGGGCGTGGAAAGACCCAGTACTTC
NA | TRBJ2-3 | 18 | TRBV18 | NA | CASSPKAQTGTRTDTQYF | TGTGCCAGCTCCCCCAAAGCCCAAACAGGGACACGCACAGATACGCAGTATTTT
NA | TRBJ2-7 | 14 | TRBV28 | NA | CASSWGIRMREQYF | TGTGCCAGCAGTTGGGGGATAAGAATGAGGGAGCAGTACTTC
TRBD1 | TRBJ1-1 | 16 | TRBV9 | NA | CASSVDLDRDYTEAFF | TGTGCCAGCAGCGTAGATCTGGACAGGGACTACACTGAAGCTTTCTTT
NA | TRBJ1-4 | 15 | TRBV14 | NA | CASSQREESYEKLFF | TGTGCCAGCAGCCAAAGGGAGGAAAGCTATGAAAAACTGTTTTTT
NA | TRBJ1-1 | 13 | TRBV2 | NA | CASSPGENTEAFF | TGTGCCAGCAGCCCAGGGGAGAACACTGAAGCTTTCTTT
TRBD1 | TRBJ1-5 | 14 | TRBV30 | NA | CAWSVGTGNQPQHF | TGTGCCTGGAGTGTTGGGACAGGGAATCAGCCCCAGCATTTT
NA | TRBJ2-7 | 14 | TRBV28 | few | CASSSTGLTYEQYF | TGTGCCAGCAGTTCGACAGGCCTCACCTACGAGCAGTACTTC
NA | TRBJ1-2 | 13 | TRBV7-2 | NA | CASSYRASRGYTF | TGTGCCAGCAGCTACAGGGCCTCCCGCGGCTACACCTTC
NA | TRBJ2-1 | 12 | TRBV2 | NA | CASSEWRHEQFF | TGTGCCAGCAGTGAATGGCGACATGAGCAGTTCTTC
NA | TRBJ2-5 | 13 | TRBV7-3 | NA | CASSPGASETQYF | TGTGCCAGCAGCCCAGGGGCTTCAGAGACCCAGTACTTC
TRBD2 | TRBJ2-5 | 15 | TRBV11-2 | NA | CASSLLAGVQETQYF | TGTGCCAGCAGCTTACTAGCGGGAGTTCAAGAGACCCAGTACTTC
TRBD1 | TRBJ2-7 | 13 | TRBV14 | once | CASSQAGTGEQYF | TGTGCCAGCAGCCAGGCGGGGACAGGGGAGCAGTACTTC
TRBD1 | TRBJ2-3 | 12 | TRBV27 | NA | CASKQGAGTQYF | TGTGCCAGCAAGCAGGGGGCCGGTACGCAGTATTTT
NA | TRBJ2-1 | 14 | TRBV11-2 | NA | CASSTVSSYNEQFF | TGTGCCAGCAGCACCGTCAGCTCCTACAATGAGCAGTTCTTC
TRBD2 | TRBJ2-2 | 19 | TRBV4-3 | NA | CASSQINVAGEGGTGELFF | TGCGCCAGCAGCCAAATAAACGTAGCGGGAGAGGGCGGGACCGGGGAGCTGTTTTTT
NA | TRBJ2-2 | 15 | TRBV18 | NA | CASSRQGTNTGELFF | TGTGCCAGCTCACGCCAGGGGACGAACACCGGGGAGCTGTTTTTT
TRBD1 | TRBJ2-3 | 14 | TRBV19 | NA | CASRETGRTDTQYF | TGTGCCAGTAGGGAGACAGGGCGCACAGATACGCAGTATTTT
TRBD2 | TRBJ2-3 | 16 | TRBV5-1 | NA | CASSLGTSGITDTQYF | TGCGCCAGCAGCTTGGGAACTAGCGGGATCACAGATACGCAGTATTTT
NA | TRBJ1-2 | 14 | TRBV28 | NA | CASSSQFAGSGYTF | TGTGCCAGCAGTTCCCAGTTCGCTGGTAGTGGCTACACCTTC
NA | TRBJ2-1 | 13 | TRBV18 | NA | CASSPGTSNEQFF | TGTGCCAGCTCACCTGGTACTAGCAATGAGCAGTTCTTC
NA | TRBJ1-1 | 13 | TRBV10-2 | NA | CASRDQQNTEAFF | TGCGCCAGCAGGGACCAACAGAACACTGAAGCTTTCTTT